The T cell receptor beta chain described here comes from a study of human T cells and chemical hapten exposure. Turning to the study itself: Patients, largely female, had alopecia areata, totalis or universalis. There were per-sample TCR yield variations, arising mainly from small pooled library volume differences.

This clonotype was counted many times. Its antigen is unknown. Library preparation tagged each individual cDNA molecule with a unique molecular identifier. TCRdb itself ran the RACE reads through MiXCR, one entry per CDR3 protein. Among 150,000 or so distinct CDR3 sequences, approximately 15% were seen once, and the ten largest hold 1.5% to 2%. As for time point: patch test 1, 2 weeks after DPC sensitization. Treatment defined: therapeutic diphenylcyclopropenone sensitization with weekly scalp DPC. Study-wide findings and caveats: Expanded TCRs were compared with controls, and the expanded TCRs formed significantly more large CDR3 similarity clusters.

Germline V gene data show CDR1 as SEHNR and CDR2 as FQNEAQ (reference sequence). V gave up 7 bases and J gave up 2 bases; unmatched junction bases: 6. This CDR3 has 14 amino acids. The receptor was isolated from a woman in her thirties with alopecia areata. Some clones in this sample may be carry-over from other donors' samples. The chain uses TRBV7-9 and TRBJ2-5, with TRBD2 matching 8 bases. The starting material was whole blood, obtained in connection with sensitization to the hapten diphenylcyclopropenone (DPC). The CDR3 reads CASTSIAGQETQYF. In nucleotides, the CDR3 is TGTGCCAGCACCTCCATAGCGGGACAAGAGACCCAGTACTTC.